The subject of this entry is one T cell receptor (beta chain). The antigen is not known. These data originate in a study of OX40 agonist ivuxolimab in advanced cancers. Study as a whole: The group had a mean age of around 60 years, ranged from about 23 to 85, and was 80% to 90% male. Partial responses, seen in three patients, involved one hepatocellular carcinoma and two cutaneous melanomas.

The table came from immunoSEQ multiplex PCR; TCRdb's copy has only in-frame clones and leaves some out. This sample has over 35,000 clones, with 89% found just once. The CDR3 length is 15 residues. V shed 3 bases and J shed 5 bases, with 17 bases lying between them. Germline CDR1 SGHNT, CDR2 YENEEA. Study-level findings and limits: Averaged across samples, CD8+ T cells carried more expanded clones than CD4+ did. Clonal expansion by week 6 occurred in CD4+ and CD8+ blood T cells (at 0.1 to 3.0 mg/kg).

The chain carries TRBV11-3 and TRBJ2-7, with D maybe TRBD2 (6 bases). Sequences were derived from CD4+ or CD8+ T cells sorted from blood, sampled in a trial of the OX40 agonist ivuxolimab. This receptor was taken from an adult with an advanced solid tumor such as melanoma, head and neck, liver or kidney cancer. Here the CDR3 DNA reads TGTGCCAGCAGCTTGAGAGCGGGCAAGGGCCACGAGCAGTACTTC. The encoded protein is CASSLRAGKGHEQYF.